Listed below are T cell receptor beta chains from one sample, sequenced in a study of CD8+ T cells in alopecia areata. Profiling relied on immunoSEQ multiplex PCR, and the TCRdb table lists in-frame clones only, not all of them. In the table there are approximately 140,000 clones, 82% of which are singletons. Material: CD8+ T cells sorted from blood, obtained at week 4, from a patient treated with tofacitinib. These receptors were collected from a human donor with alopecia areata. The CDR3 runs from the conserved cysteine through the conserved F or W. The D gene is left open where the match is weak. A row's size may be missing; if present it is once, few, many or a size class.

.	.	TRBJ1-5	13	TRBV5-6	CASSLDGNQPQHF	TGTGCCAGCAGCTTGGATGGAAATCAGCCCCAGCATTTT
.	.	TRBJ2-2	12	TRBV2	CASLSDPEELFF	TGTGCCAGCCTATCTGACCCCGAGGAGCTGTTTTTT
.	.	TRBJ1-5	15	TRBV6-6	CASSPRQYSNQPQHF	TGTGCCAGCAGTCCCCGACAATATAGCAATCAGCCCCAGCATTTT
.	.	TRBJ2-7	12	TRBV7-9	CASSSSSYEQYF	TGTGCCAGCAGCTCCTCTTCTTACGAGCAGTACTTC
once	TRBD1	TRBJ2-7	13	TRBV29-1	CSVFTGASYEQYF	TGCAGCGTTTTTACAGGGGCGTCCTACGAGCAGTACTTC
few	.	TRBJ1-3	16	TRBV7-9	CASSPPRRSSGNTIYF	TGTGCCAGCAGCCCGCCGCGGCGGTCCTCTGGAAACACCATATATTTT
.	TRBD1	TRBJ2-2	13	TRBV6-1	CASKQGDTGELFF	TGTGCCAGCAAACAGGGGGACACCGGGGAGCTGTTTTTT
.	.	TRBJ2-1	15	TRBV2	CASSEYRRGLNEQFF	TGTGCCAGCAGTGAATATCGGCGGGGTCTAAATGAGCAGTTCTTC
.	TRBD2	TRBJ2-1	14	TRBV7-2	CASSLWRGYNEQFF	TGTGCCAGCAGCTTATGGCGGGGGTACAATGAGCAGTTCTTC
few	TRBD2	TRBJ2-1	16	TRBV2	CASRAPLAGGRDEQFF	TGTGCCAGCAGGGCCCCATTAGCGGGGGGGCGGGATGAGCAGTTCTTC
.	.	TRBJ2-2	18	TRBV21-1	CASSARRRGYRGSGELFF	TGTGCCAGCAGCGCACGGAGACGGGGTTACAGGGGTTCCGGGGAGCTGTTTTTT
few	TRBD1	TRBJ2-7	16	TRBV23-1	CASSQTRQGSLYEQYF	TGCGCCAGCAGTCAGACTCGACAGGGATCTCTATACGAGCAGTACTTC
.	.	TRBJ2-5	14	TRBV10-3	CAISDDGSPETQYF	TGTGCCATCAGTGACGACGGCTCTCCGGAGACCCAGTACTTC
.	TRBD1	TRBJ1-4	15	TRBV29-1	CSVERADRGGEKLFF	TGCAGCGTTGAAAGGGCGGACAGGGGGGGTGAAAAACTGTTTTTT
.	.	TRBJ2-7	13	TRBV29-1	CSVEAGKEYEQYF	TGCAGCGTTGAAGCCGGGAAAGAGTACGAGCAGTACTTC
.	TRBD1	TRBJ2-7	14	TRBV5-5	CASSLATGGYEQYF	TGTGCCAGCAGCTTGGCCACAGGGGGCTACGAGCAGTACTTC
.	.	TRBJ2-3	14	TRBV4-2	CASSQERVADTQYF	TGTGCCAGCAGCCAAGAACGGGTCGCAGATACGCAGTATTTT
.	.	TRBJ2-7	15	TRBV10-2	CASSEIQGRAYEQYF	TGCGCCAGCAGTGAGATCCAGGGGAGGGCCTACGAGCAGTACTTC
.	TRBD2	TRBJ2-3	17	TRBV27	CASSPPPGLAPPDTQYF	TGTGCCAGCAGTCCTCCACCGGGACTAGCTCCCCCCGATACGCAGTATTTT
.	.	TRBJ2-4	14	TRBV6-1	CASSPKGQGPIQYF	TGTGCCAGCAGTCCCAAGGGCCAGGGTCCCATTCAGTACTTC
.	TRBD1	TRBJ2-7	13	TRBV19	CASSMTGGYEQYF	TGTGCCAGTAGTATGACAGGGGGCTACGAGCAGTACTTC
.	.	TRBJ2-5	17	TRBV27	CASSLSPFWEGQETQYF	TGTGCCAGCAGTTTATCCCCGTTTTGGGAAGGCCAAGAGACCCAGTACTTC